This TCR beta chain was recorded in a study of cytomegalovirus exposure and HLA in healthy donors. Study conclusions and caveats: Later on, an analysis tied some 17,000 TCR beta sequences to HLA alleles at 0.05 false discovery rate. There were reportedly fewer N-insertions in an Asian-associated ancestry cluster than the roughly 670-donor mean, in a later analysis. A later analysis found that most CMV-associated TCR beta chains appeared HLA-restricted. The likely origin of a cluster of highly shared sequence variants was a sequencing artifact.

A note on this clone: The antigen is not known.

With 60 Vbeta and 13 Jbeta primers, the PCR was carried out. Sequencing was performed with immunoSEQ multiplex PCR; in TCRdb, only in-frame clones are kept and a portion is missing. There are some 190,000 clones in the sample; 87% occur only once, and over 1% lies in the top ten. The source of this sequence is a man in his thirties or forties in good health and CMV-seronegative. Sequences were obtained from PBMCs.

The CDR3 DNA follows: TGCGCCAGCAGTCACGCCGGCCTCATCAAGGACAGGGGTGACTATGGCTACACCTTC. It encodes CASSHAGLIKDRGDYGYTF. The chain links TRBV23-1 to TRBJ1-2; 9 bases align to TRBD1. Being an ORF, TRBV23-1 has a function that is uncertain. The CDR3 sequence is 19 residues long. Trimming removed 3 bases from V and 3 bases from J; junction bases left unmatched: 17.